The present TCR beta chain was sequenced within a study of blood T cell repertoires in COVID-19. Study summary: Sites across the United States, Italy and Spain contributed samples from acute and convalescent COVID-19. Sources were T cells, B-cell-depleted T cells, or PBMCs; the material itself was cDNA or gDNA.

In the authors' methods: Using reference gene primer amplification, nucleated cell counts were estimated. Here immunoSEQ multiplex PCR was the method, and the copy in TCRdb shows in-frame clones only, minus some. V and J calls plus clone size are reproduced from that table; the DNA served to infer D and trimming. The sample has under 350,000 clones, around 89% seen once. Looked up from germline, CDR1 is MNHNS and CDR2 is SASEGT. CDR3 length: 13 residues. V lost 3 bases to trimming and J lost 10 bases, with 15 bases between them. The sequence came from a man in his forties with acute or convalescent COVID-19. V usage is TRBV6-1 and J usage is TRBJ1-1; the D gene is possibly TRBD1 (5 bases). Sequencing input: peripheral blood. In DNA form, the CDR3 reads TGTGCCAGCAGTGACACAGTCGCCGGGGGAGCTTTCTTT. It specifies CASSDTVAGGAFF.